A selection of T cell receptor beta chains follows, all from one sample in a study of shared clonotypes between healthy human individuals. Clones were read by immunoSEQ multiplex PCR, and TCRdb kept only the in-frame ones, dropping some. The sample yields over a million clones, 78% seen once. Input material: memory CD4+ T cells from PBMCs. All receptors derive from a man younger than 35 in good health. Some clones in this sample may be carry-over from other donors' samples. The conserved cysteine and the conserved F or W are not part of the CDR3 here.

cdr3_aa	cdr3_length	v_call
ASSLGVPGAGGNEQF	15	TRBV5-6
ASSQDGAYEQY	11	TRBV4-1
ASSLEASEAF	10	TRBV7-8
ASSERDGTYNSPLH	14	TRBV25-1
ASSWTGTAYEQY	12	TRBV9
ASSLSGGRPGIQY	13	TRBV28
ASSRGKGTSGRATGELF	17	TRBV7-2
ASRLTGSNGYT	11	TRBV27
ASSQGQEINYGYT	13	TRBV5-4
ASSLADREYT	10	TRBV7-8
ASSLGAAMGENCF	13	TRBV7-9
SVGASSVTYNEQF	13	TRBV29-1
ASSPGQGNVYEQY	13	TRBV18
AITADTTQY	9	TRBV10-3
ASSIPWGAATHEQY	14	TRBV19
ASSFDSTGPNYGYT	14	TRBV7-2
ASSLFSYENTEAF	13	TRBV28
ASSSGGKEGSEAF	13	TRBV11-3
ASSESPGGGLRTDTQY	16	TRBV25-1
ASRAGIISGQGSYEQY	16	TRBV27
ASSMRLGDVQIQY	13	TRBV19
ATSRGGGFGIQY	12	TRBV15
ASSRYRGFTDTQY	13	TRBV27
ASSLGQGGYEQY	12	TRBV18
ATTGGSFYGYT	11	TRBV28
ASSLRSGKQDTQY	13	TRBV7-2
ASSPLQETQY	10	TRBV18
ASSQERDQPQH	11	TRBV4-1
ASISGQATTEQY	12	TRBV6-1
ASSQTSGRPTGELF	14	TRBV7-2
ASSLEVETPAF	11	TRBV5-1
SALYASSYEQY	11	TRBV29-1
ASSPFGQGNTEAF	13	TRBV18
ATSTAGRTDTQY	12	TRBV15
ASSPQVPTEAF	11	TRBV18
ASSTRTGRTIQETQY	15	TRBV7-9
ASSSAGQGDTEAF	13	TRBV28
ASSDPGQGYAF	11	TRBV6-1
ASIPGQPNQPQH	12	TRBV6-1